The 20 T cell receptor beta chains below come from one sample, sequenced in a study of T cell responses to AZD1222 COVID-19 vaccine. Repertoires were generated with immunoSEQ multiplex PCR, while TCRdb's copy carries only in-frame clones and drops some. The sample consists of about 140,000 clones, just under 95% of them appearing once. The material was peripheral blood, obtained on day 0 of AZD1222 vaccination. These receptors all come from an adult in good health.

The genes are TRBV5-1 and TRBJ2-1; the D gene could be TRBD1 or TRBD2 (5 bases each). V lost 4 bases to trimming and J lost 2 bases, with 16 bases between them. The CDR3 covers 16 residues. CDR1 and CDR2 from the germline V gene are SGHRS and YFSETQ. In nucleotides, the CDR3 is TGCGCCAGCAGCAAGAGGGGCGGGTTACCCTACAATGAGCAGTTCTTC. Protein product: CASSKRGGLPYNEQFF.

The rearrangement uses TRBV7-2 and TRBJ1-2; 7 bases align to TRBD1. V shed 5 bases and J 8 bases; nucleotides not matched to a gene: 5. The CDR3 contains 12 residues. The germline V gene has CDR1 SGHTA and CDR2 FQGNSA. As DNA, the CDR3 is TGTGCCAGCAGCGCGACAGGGTACGGCTACACCTTC. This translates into CASSATGYGYTF.

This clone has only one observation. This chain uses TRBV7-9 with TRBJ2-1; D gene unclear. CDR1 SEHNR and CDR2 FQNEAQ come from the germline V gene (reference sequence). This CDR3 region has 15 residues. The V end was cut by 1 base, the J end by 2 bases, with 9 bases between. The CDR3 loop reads CASSLERQAYNEQFF. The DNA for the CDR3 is TGTGCCAGCAGCTTAGAACGCCAGGCCTACAATGAGCAGTTCTTC.

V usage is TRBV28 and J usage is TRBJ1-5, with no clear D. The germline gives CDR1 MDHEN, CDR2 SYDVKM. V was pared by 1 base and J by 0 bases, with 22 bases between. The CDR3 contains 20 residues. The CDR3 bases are TGTGCCAGCAGTTTATTAGTCTTGGGCCGACGGGTGGGTAGCAATCAGCCCCAGCATTTT. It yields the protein CASSLLVLGRRVGSNQPQHF.

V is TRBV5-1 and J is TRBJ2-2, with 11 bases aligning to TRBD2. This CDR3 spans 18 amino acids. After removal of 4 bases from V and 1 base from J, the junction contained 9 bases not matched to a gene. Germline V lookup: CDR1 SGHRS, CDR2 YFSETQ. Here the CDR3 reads CASSLGTSGERNTGELFF. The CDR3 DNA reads TGCGCCAGCAGCCTCGGGACTAGCGGAGAAAGGAACACCGGGGAGCTGTTTTTT.

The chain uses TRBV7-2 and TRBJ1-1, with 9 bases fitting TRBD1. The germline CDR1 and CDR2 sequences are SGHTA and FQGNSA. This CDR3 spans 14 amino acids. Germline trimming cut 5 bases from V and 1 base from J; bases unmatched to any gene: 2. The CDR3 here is CASSLTGGNTEAFF. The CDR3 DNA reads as TGTGCCAGCAGCCTGACAGGGGGGAACACTGAAGCTTTCTTT.

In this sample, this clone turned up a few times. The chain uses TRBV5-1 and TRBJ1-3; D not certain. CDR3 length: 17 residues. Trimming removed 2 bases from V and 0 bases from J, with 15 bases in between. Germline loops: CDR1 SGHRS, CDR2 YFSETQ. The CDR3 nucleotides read TGCGCCAGCAGCTTAGGTCACAGCGTCTACTCTGGAAACACCATATATTTT. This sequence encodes CASSLGHSVYSGNTIYF.

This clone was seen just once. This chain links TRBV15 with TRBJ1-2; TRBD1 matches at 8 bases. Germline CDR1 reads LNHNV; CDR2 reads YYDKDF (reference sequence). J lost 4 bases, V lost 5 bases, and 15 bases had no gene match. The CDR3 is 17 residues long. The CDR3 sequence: CATSPRLSGGAGYGYTF. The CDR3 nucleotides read TGTGCCACCAGCCCCAGATTATCAGGGGGCGCCGGCTATGGCTACACCTTC.

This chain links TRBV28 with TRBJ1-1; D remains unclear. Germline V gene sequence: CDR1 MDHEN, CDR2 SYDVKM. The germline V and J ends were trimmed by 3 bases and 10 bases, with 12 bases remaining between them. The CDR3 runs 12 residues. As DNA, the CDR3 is TGTGCCAGCAGTTTGGAGGGCGGTGGAGCTTTCTTT. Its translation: CASSLEGGGAFF.

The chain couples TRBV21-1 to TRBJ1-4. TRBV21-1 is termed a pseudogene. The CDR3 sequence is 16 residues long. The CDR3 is CATQFPPIGIDEKLFF. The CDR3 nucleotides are TGTGCCACCCAGTTTCCCCCCATCGGGATCGACGAAAAACTGTTTTTT.

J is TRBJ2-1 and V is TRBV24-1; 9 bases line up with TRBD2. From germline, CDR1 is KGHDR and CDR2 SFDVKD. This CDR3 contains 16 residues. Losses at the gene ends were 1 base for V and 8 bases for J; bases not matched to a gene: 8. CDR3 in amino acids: CATSDLVSSGADEQFF. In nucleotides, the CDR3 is TGTGCCACCAGTGATTTAGTCTCTAGCGGGGCCGATGAGCAGTTCTTC.

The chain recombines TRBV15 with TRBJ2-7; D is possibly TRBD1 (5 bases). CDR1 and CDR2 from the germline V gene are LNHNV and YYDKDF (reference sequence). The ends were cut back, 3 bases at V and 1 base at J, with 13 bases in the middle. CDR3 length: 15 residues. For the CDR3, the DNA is TGTGCCACCAGCAGTCAAGGGGCCGGGTCCTACGAGCAGTACTTC. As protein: CATSSQGAGSYEQYF.

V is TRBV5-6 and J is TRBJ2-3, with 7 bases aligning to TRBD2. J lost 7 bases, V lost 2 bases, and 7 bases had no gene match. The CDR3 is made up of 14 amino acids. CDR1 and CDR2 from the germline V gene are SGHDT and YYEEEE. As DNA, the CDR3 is TGTGCCAGCAGCTTTGGTGGGGGGGAATATACGCAGTATTTT. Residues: CASSFGGGEYTQYF.

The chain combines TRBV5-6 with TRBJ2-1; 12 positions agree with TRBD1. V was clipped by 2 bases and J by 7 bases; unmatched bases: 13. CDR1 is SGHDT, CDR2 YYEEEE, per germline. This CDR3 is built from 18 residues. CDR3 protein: CASSFRGVGTGGMNEQFF. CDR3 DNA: TGTGCCAGCAGCTTCCGCGGGGTCGGGACAGGGGGCATGAATGAGCAGTTCTTC.

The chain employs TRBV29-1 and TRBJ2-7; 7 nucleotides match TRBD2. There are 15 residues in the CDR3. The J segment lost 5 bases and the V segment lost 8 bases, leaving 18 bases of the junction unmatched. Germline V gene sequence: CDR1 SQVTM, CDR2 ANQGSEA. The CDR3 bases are TGCAGCACCTCGGGGGGTTCCGGCGCCGGTCACGAGCAGTACTTC. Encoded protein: CSTSGGSGAGHEQYF.

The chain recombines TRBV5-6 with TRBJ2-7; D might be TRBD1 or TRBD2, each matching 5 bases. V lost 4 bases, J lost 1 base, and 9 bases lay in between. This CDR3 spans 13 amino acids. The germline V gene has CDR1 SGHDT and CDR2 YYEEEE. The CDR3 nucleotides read TGTGCCAGCAGCAAATGGGGGTCCTACGAGCAGTACTTC. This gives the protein CASSKWGSYEQYF. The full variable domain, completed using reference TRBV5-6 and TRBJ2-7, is DAGVTQSPTHLIKTRGQQVTLRCSPKSGHDTVSWYQQALGQGPQFIFQYYEEEERQRGNFPDRFSGHQFPNYSSELNVNALLLGDSALYLCASSKWGSYEQYFGPGTRLTVT.

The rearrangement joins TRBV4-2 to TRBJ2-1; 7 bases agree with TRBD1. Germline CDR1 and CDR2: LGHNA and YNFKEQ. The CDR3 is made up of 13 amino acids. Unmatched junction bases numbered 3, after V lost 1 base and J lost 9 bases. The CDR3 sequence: CASSQVSGGEQFF. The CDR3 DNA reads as TGTGCCAGCAGCCAAGTCTCAGGGGGTGAGCAGTTCTTC.

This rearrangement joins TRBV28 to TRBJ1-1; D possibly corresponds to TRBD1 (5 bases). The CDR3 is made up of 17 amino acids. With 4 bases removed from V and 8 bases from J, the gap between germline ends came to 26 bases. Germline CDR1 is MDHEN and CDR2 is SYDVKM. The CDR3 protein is CASSSSVELLGEWEAFF. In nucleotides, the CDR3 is TGTGCCAGCAGTTCATCAGTTGAATTATTGGGGGAATGGGAAGCTTTCTTT.

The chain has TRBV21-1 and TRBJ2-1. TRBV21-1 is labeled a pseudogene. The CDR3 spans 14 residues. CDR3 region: CASSKLSWYHEQFF. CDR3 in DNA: TGTGCCAGCAGCAAATTGTCTTGGTACCATGAGCAGTTCTTC.

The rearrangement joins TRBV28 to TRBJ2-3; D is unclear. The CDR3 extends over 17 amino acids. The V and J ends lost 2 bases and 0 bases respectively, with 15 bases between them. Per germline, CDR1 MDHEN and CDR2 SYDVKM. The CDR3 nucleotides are TGTGCCAGCAGTTTAGGCACCGGGTATTCTAGCACAGATACGCAGTATTTT. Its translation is CASSLGTGYSSTDTQYF.